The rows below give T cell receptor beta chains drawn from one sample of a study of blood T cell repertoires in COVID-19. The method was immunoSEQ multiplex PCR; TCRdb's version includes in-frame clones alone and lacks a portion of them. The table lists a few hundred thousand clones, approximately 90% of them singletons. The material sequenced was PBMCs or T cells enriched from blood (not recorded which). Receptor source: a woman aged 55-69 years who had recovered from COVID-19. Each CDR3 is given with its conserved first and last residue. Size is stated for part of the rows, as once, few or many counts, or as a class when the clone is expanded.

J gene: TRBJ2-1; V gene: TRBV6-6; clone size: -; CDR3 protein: CASSYGPLKPNEQFF
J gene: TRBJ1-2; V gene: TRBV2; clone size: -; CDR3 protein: CASSEAENYGYTF
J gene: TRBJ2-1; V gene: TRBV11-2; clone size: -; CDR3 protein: CASSLDRYGLDEQFF
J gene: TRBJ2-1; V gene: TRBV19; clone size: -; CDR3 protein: CASTPWGGESYNEQFF
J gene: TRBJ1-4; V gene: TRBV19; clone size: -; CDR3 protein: CASRTTGGAEKLFF
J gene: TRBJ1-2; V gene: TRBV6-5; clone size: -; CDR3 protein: CASIGDWSYTF
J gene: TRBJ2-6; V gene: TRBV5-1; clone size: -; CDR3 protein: CASSLVQGAGANVLTF
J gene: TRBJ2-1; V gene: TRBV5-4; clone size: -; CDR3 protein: CASGRTGVYNEQFF
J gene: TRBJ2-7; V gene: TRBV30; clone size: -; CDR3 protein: CAWSWGSSYEQYF
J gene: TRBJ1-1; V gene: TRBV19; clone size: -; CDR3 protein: CASSIGAGGTEAFF
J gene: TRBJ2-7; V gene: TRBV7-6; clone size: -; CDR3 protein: CASSLMTSSREQYF
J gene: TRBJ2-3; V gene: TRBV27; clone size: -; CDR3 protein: CASSLYSSTDTQYF
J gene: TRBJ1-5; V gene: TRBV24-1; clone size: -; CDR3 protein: CATSDARLPSNQPQHF
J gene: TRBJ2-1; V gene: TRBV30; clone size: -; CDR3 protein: CAWRGLAGGPNEQFF
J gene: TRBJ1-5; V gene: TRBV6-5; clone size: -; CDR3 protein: CASRGTGNTNQPQHF
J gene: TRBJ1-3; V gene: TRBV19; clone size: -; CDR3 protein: CASSIGDSGNTIYF
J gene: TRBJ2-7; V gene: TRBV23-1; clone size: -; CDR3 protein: CASSQSDKGTYEQYF
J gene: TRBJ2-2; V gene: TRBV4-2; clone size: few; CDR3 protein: CASSQGQGGGTGELFF
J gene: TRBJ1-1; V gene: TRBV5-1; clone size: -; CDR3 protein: CASSTRPGTGGSNTEAFF
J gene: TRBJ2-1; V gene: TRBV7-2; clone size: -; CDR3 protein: CASSIRTGADLNNEQFF
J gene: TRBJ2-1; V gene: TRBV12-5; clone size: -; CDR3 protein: CASGLVQGASEEQFF
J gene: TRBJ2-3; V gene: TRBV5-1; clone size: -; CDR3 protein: CASSLQASTDTQYF
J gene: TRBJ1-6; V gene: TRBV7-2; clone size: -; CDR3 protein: CASSFRRDRGSSYNSPLHF
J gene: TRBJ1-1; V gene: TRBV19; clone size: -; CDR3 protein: CASSPTGRWNTEAFF
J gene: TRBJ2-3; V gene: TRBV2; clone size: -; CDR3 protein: CASSAGLGPSTDTQYF
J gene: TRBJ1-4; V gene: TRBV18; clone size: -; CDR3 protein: CASSPAPGDEKLFF